This record covers a single T cell receptor beta chain. Its antigen is not identified. Trimming pared 8 bases from V and 3 bases from J, leaving 11 bases between. This CDR3 has 12 amino acids. Germline V gene data show CDR1 as LGHNA and CDR2 as YSLEER. Sequenced by immunoSEQ multiplex PCR; TCRdb stores in-frame clones only, minus some. The table includes 2.5 million or so clones, around 94% detected once. The sample originates from a study of shared clonotypes between healthy human individuals. General study points: What naive subsets generally showed was a larger estimated richness than memory subsets showed.

The source material was naive CD4+ T cells sorted from blood. Subset denoted: CD45RA+ positively selected. The chain is built from TRBV4-3 and TRBJ2-7; D unclear. This sequence was found in a man younger than 35 in good health. The CDR3 loop reads CASGIYGYEQYF. CDR3 DNA sequence: TGCGCCAGCGGAATTTACGGCTACGAGCAGTACTTC.